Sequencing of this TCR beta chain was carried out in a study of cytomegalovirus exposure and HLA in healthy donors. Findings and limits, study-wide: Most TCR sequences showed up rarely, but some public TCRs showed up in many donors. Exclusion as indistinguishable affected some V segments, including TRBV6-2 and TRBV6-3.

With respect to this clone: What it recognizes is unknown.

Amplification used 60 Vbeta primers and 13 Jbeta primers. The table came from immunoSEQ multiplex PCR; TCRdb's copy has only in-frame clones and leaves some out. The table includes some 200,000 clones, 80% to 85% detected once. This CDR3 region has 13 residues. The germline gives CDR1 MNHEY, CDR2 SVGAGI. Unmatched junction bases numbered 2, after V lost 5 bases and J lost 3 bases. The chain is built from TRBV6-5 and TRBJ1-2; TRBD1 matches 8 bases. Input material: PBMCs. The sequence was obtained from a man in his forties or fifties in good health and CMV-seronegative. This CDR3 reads CASSRQGYYGYTF. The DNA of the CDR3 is TGTGCCAGCAGTAGACAGGGGTACTATGGCTACACCTTC.